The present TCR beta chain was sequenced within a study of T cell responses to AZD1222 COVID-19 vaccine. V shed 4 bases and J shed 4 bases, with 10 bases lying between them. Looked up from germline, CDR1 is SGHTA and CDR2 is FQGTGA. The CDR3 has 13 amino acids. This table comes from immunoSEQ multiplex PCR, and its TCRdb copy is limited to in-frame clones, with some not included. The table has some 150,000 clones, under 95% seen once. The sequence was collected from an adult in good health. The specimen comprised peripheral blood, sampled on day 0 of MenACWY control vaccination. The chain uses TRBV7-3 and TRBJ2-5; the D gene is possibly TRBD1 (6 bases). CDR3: CASSSTGTETQYF. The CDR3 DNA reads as TGTGCCAGCAGCTCAACAGGGACAGAGACCCAGTACTTC.